This TCR beta chain derives from a study of metastatic and nonmetastatic thyroid tumors (dated by TCRdb to about 2020). For the wider study: For patients with malignant and with benign thyroid disease, the researchers compared repertoires between peripheral blood samples and tumor or nodule tissue samples. General conclusions and limits of the study: In both blood and tumor samples, TCR beta diversity was reported to be significantly higher in malignant tumors than in benign nodules.

The CDR1 and CDR2 encoded by the germline V gene are SGHRS and YFSETQ. V is pared back by 4 bases and J by 1 base, with 11 bases lying between the germline termini. Counted from cysteine to phenylalanine, this CDR3 has 14 amino acids. Solely the CDR3 DNA is kept, with 42 bases framed from the first base. No treatment had been received by any patient before thyroid surgery. Using T-cell receptor beta sequencing, the researchers looked back retrospectively at clinical samples from patients, gathered between about 2012 and 2019. Library preparation was by PCR. Sequencing used an Illumina HiSeq 4000. High-throughput sequencing was used to profile the CDR3 region of the TCR beta-chain in every patient. The study's processing was this. CDR3 differences across clinicopathological groups were used to build a classifier for discriminating distant-metastatic papillary thyroid cancer patients. Repertoire diversity was assessed with the Shannon index, and tumor-blood repertoire similarity with the Morisita-Horn index. The raw public reads went through TCRdb reprocessing: fastp at Q25, MiXCR clone calling, in-frame beta chains kept. Here the V and J calls rest on TCRdb's processing, not on the authors' analysis. Counted in this sample were about 19,000 clones; roughly 27% of them appeared once. The ten largest clones represent 3.3% of the sample.

Worth noting for this clone: Its specific antigen is unknown. It has no much larger one-base neighbor in the sample; base qualities were not kept.

This chain joins TRBV5-1 to TRBJ1-1, and possibly TRBD1, on 6 matching bases. Sequenced material: blood. The TCR was taken from a male donor with papillary thyroid cancer or a benign thyroid nodule (not recorded which). Some clones in this sample may be carry-over from other donors' samples. Read as DNA, the sequence is TGCGCCAGCAGCCCCGGGACAACGAACACTGAAGCTTTCTTT. Translation gives CASSPGTTNTEAFF.